Following are 30 T cell receptor beta chains from one sample sequenced in a study of T cells after yellow fever vaccination. TCRdb recomputed calls from the 5' RACE reads with MiXCR, one row per CDR3 protein. The sample contains about 300,000 distinct CDR3 sequences, 4% of which appear only once. The sequences come from PBMCs, collected 5 days after the yellow fever booster vaccination. These receptors all stem from a man younger than 35 who received the YFV17D yellow fever vaccine.

This clonotype was seen ten or more times. The rearrangement links TRBV12-3 or TRBV12-4 to TRBJ2-1; D unresolved. This CDR3 spans 13 amino acids. Trimming removed 1 base from V and 7 bases from J, with 8 bases in between. The CDR3 spells CASSLVPVNEQFF. In nucleotides, the CDR3 is TGTGCCAGCAGTTTAGTGCCCGTTAATGAGCAGTTCTTC.

Details on this clonotype: A much larger clone sits a single nucleotide away, making a read error possible. The chain recombines TRBV5-1 with TRBJ2-5, with unresolved D. Per germline, CDR1 SGHRS and CDR2 YFSETQ. CDR3 length: 14 residues. This CDR3 reads CASSLAAGQETEYF. In DNA, the CDR3 is TGCGCCAGCAGCTTGGCGGCAGGCCAAGAGACCGAGTACTTC. Combining the CDR3 with reference TRBV5-1 and TRBJ2-5 gives the whole variable domain KAGVTQTPRYLIKTRGQQVTLSCSPISGHRSVSWYQQTPGQGLQFLFEYFSETQRNKGNFPGRFSGRQFSNSRSEMNVSTLELGDSALYLCASSLAAGQETEYFGPGTRLLVL.

This clonotype showed up many times. The chain joins TRBV20-1 to TRBJ2-1; D is undetermined. The CDR3 contains 13 residues. Germline lookup yields CDR1 DFQATT and CDR2 SNEGSKA (reference sequence). Trimming pared 4 bases from V and 5 bases from J, leaving 12 bases between. CDR3: CSATLPRDNEQFF. CDR3 bases: TGCAGTGCTACCCTCCCCAGAGACAATGAGCAGTTCTTC.

The chain carries TRBV20-1 and TRBJ2-3, with TRBD2 matching 12 bases. The CDR3 loop spans 18 amino acids. CDR1 is DFQATT, CDR2 SNEGSKA, per germline (reference sequence). The ends lost 6 bases at V and 0 bases at J; junction bases unmatched: 13. CDR3 nucleotides: TGCAGTGCCGCCGACACCGGACTAGCGGGGCCTAGCACAGATACGCAGTATTTT. Protein sequence: CSAADTGLAGPSTDTQYF.

In this sample, this clonotype turned up many times. This rearrangement joins TRBV4-3 to TRBJ2-7, with D perhaps being TRBD1 or TRBD2 (5 bases each). This CDR3 spans 16 amino acids. Germline loops: CDR1 LGHNA, CDR2 YSLEER. Between the trimmed V and J ends, which lost 0 bases and 0 bases, there was a span of 12 bases. CDR3 DNA sequence: TGCGCCAGCAGCCAAGATCAAGGGACCCTCTCCTACGAGCAGTACTTC. Translation: CASSQDQGTLSYEQYF.

Only a few counts were recorded for this clonotype. V gene TRBV7-9 combines with J gene TRBJ2-5, with a possible D match to TRBD1 (6 bases). The germline V gene has CDR1 SEHNR and CDR2 FQNEAQ (reference sequence). The CDR3 has 13 amino acids. Trimming took off 5 bases at V and 0 bases at J, with 7 bases between the two ends. The CDR3 is CASSHRDQETQYF. The CDR3 DNA reads TGTGCCAGCAGCCACAGGGACCAAGAGACCCAGTACTTC.

The chain uses TRBV5-1 and TRBJ2-5; no reliable D call. The ends were cut back, 3 bases at V and 3 bases at J, with 18 bases in the middle. Germline loops: CDR1 SGHRS, CDR2 YFSETQ. This CDR3 contains 16 residues. The CDR3 coding sequence is TGCGCCAGCAGCTACACCTACCAGGCTGGGGAAGAGACCCAGTACTTC. It translates to CASSYTYQAGEETQYF. Full variable domain (remainder filled in from reference TRBV5-1 and TRBJ2-5): KAGVTQTPRYLIKTRGQQVTLSCSPISGHRSVSWYQQTPGQGLQFLFEYFSETQRNKGNFPGRFSGRQFSNSRSEMNVSTLELGDSALYLCASSYTYQAGEETQYFGPGTRLLVL.

The chain is built from TRBV6-6 and TRBJ1-1, with 7 bases identical to TRBD1. J gave up 4 bases and V 7 bases, and 6 bases lay outside the gene matches. The CDR3 totals 13 residues. Germline values: CDR1 MNHNY, CDR2 SVGAGI (reference sequence). Here the CDR3 DNA reads TGTGCCAGCAATGGGGACAGTCCCACTGAAGCTTTCTTT. Translated: CASNGDSPTEAFF.

The V gene is TRBV30, the J gene TRBJ1-4; D uncertain. Between the trimmed V and J ends, which lost 5 bases and 2 bases, there was a span of 9 bases. This CDR3 is 13 amino acids long. In germline, CDR1 is GTSNPN, CDR2 SVGIG (reference sequence). CDR3 sequence: CAWSGGTNEKLFF. In DNA, the CDR3 is TGTGCCTGGTCAGGAGGTACTAATGAAAAACTGTTTTTT.

A few counts support this clonotype. The chain employs TRBV12-3 or TRBV12-4 and TRBJ2-2, with D maybe TRBD2 (6 bases). This CDR3 is 14 amino acids long. V lost 5 bases to trimming and J lost 4 bases, with 11 bases between them. The CDR3 spells CASSPWGVTGELFF. DNA for the CDR3: TGTGCCAGCAGTCCGTGGGGGGTCACCGGGGAGCTGTTTTTT.

This clonotype was found a few times. The chain is built from TRBV7-6 and TRBJ2-3, with no clear D. This CDR3 is 14 amino acids long. V lost 2 bases and J 0 bases, leaving 6 bases between the germline ends. Looked up from germline, CDR1 is SGHVS and CDR2 is FNYEAQ. The CDR3 here is CASSLMGSTDTQYF. In nucleotides, the CDR3 is TGTGCCAGCAGCTTAATGGGTAGCACAGATACGCAGTATTTT.

This clonotype was counted between two and nine times. V and J are TRBV4-1 and TRBJ2-7, with a possible D match to TRBD1 (6 bases). Germline values: CDR1 MGHRA, CDR2 YSYEKL. V was pared by 4 bases and J by 0 bases, with 19 bases between. CDR3 size: 17 residues. CDR3 loop: CASSPGDGADSSYEQYF. Written as DNA, the CDR3 is TGCGCCAGCAGCCCCGGGGATGGGGCGGACAGCTCCTACGAGCAGTACTTC.

The chain links TRBV10-3 to TRBJ2-3; D unclear. The germline V and J ends were trimmed by 4 bases and 3 bases, with 17 bases remaining between them. The germline V gene has CDR1 ENHRY and CDR2 SYGVKD. This CDR3 is built from 16 residues. The CDR3 is CAISALGKTSTDTQYF. The CDR3 bases are TGTGCCATCAGTGCTCTGGGGAAGACGTCGACAGATACGCAGTATTTT.

This clonotype was seen more than once but under ten times. J is TRBJ1-2 and V is TRBV9, with TRBD1 as a possible D gene (5 bases). The CDR3 contains 13 residues. The germline gives CDR1 SGDLS, CDR2 YYNGEE. V was pared by 4 bases and J by 6 bases, with 13 bases between. The CDR3 here is CASSPGGDDGYTF. For the CDR3, the DNA is TGTGCCAGCAGCCCCGGGGGAGATGATGGCTACACCTTC. Complete variable domain (other parts from reference TRBV9 and TRBJ1-2): DSGVTQTPKHLITATGQRVTLRCSPRSGDLSVYWYQQSLDQGLQFLIQYYNGEERAKGNILERFSAQQFPDLHSELNLSSLELGDSALYFCASSPGGDDGYTFGSGTRLTVV.

Only a few counts were recorded for this clonotype. This rearrangement joins TRBV4-1 to TRBJ1-1; possible D gene TRBD1, 5 bases. Germline V gene data show CDR1 as MGHRA and CDR2 as YSYEKL. The CDR3 is 16 amino acids. V dropped 1 base and J dropped 0 bases, with 12 bases sitting between them. CDR3 in DNA: TGCGCCAGCAGCCAAGTGGTGTGGGGGATGAACACTGAAGCTTTCTTT. This translates into CASSQVVWGMNTEAFF.

Here the CDR3 DNA reads TGCAGCGTTGGGCAGGAGGATCAGCCCCAGCATTTT. This translates into CSVGQEDQPQHF. The rearrangement joins TRBV29-1 to TRBJ1-5; D is unresolved. Per germline, CDR1 SQVTM and CDR2 ANQGSEA. The V and J ends lost 4 bases and 5 bases respectively, with 9 bases between them. CDR3 length equals 12 residues.

This clonotype was seen a few times. Here the CDR3 reads CASSDTAGDQETQYF. In nucleotides, the CDR3 is TGCGCCAGCAGCGACACGGCGGGGGATCAAGAGACCCAGTACTTC. The V call is TRBV5-1, the J call TRBJ2-5, with 7 bases identical to TRBD2. The CDR3 runs 15 residues. The J segment lost 2 bases and the V segment lost 4 bases, leaving 8 bases of the junction unmatched. The germline V gene has CDR1 SGHRS and CDR2 YFSETQ.

CDR3 in DNA: TGTGCCAGCAGCTTCGACAGGGGTGACACCATATATTTT. Protein: CASSFDRGDTIYF. The chain links TRBV5-4 to TRBJ1-3, with 8 nucleotides matching TRBD1. The CDR3 extends over 13 amino acids. The germline gives CDR1 SGHNT, CDR2 YYREEE (reference sequence). V lost 2 bases to trimming and J lost 8 bases; unmatched junction nucleotides: 3.

This clonotype has a count of ten or more. The V gene is TRBV18, the J gene TRBJ1-1, with D maybe TRBD1 (5 bases). Trimming stripped 3 bases from V and 4 bases from J, with 9 bases between. Germline values: CDR1 KGHSH, CDR2 LQKENI. This CDR3 contains 13 residues. CDR3 nucleotide sequence: TGTGCCAGCTCACCCGAGGGGATCACTGAAGCTTTCTTT. Protein: CASSPEGITEAFF.

In its sample, this clonotype was seen a few times. The V gene is TRBV29-1, the J gene TRBJ2-1; 8 positions agree with TRBD1. Germline V CDR1 and CDR2: SQVTM, ANQGSEA. The CDR3 consists of 14 residues. J gave up 5 bases and V 3 bases, and 6 bases lay outside the gene matches. CDR3 amino acids: CSVERTGPNNEQFF. The CDR3 nucleotides read TGCAGCGTTGAGAGGACAGGGCCGAACAATGAGCAGTTCTTC.

Ten or more counts support this clonotype. CDR3 nucleotide sequence: TGTGCCAGCACCCCGGGACATCAAAACTATGGCTACACCTTC. It encodes CASTPGHQNYGYTF. The chain recombines TRBV7-9 with TRBJ1-2; possible D gene TRBD1, 6 bases. The V gene's germline CDR1 is SEHNR and CDR2 FQNEAQ (reference sequence). V was clipped by 7 bases and J by 2 bases, with 14 bases between them. The CDR3 covers 14 residues.

This clonotype was observed a handful of times. The chain links TRBV20-1 to TRBJ2-3; 7 bases fit TRBD1. This CDR3 is 13 amino acids long. With 3 bases clipped from V and 6 bases from J, the junction kept 6 bases outside the gene matches. Germline lookup yields CDR1 DFQATT and CDR2 SNEGSKA (reference sequence). For the CDR3, the DNA is TGCAGTGCTAGGGACAGGTTGGGGGATACGCAGTATTTT. Protein product: CSARDRLGDTQYF.

Regarding this clonotype: A single base separates this from a much larger clone, so it may be a read error. The genes are TRBV6-5 and TRBJ1-1; 7 nucleotides match TRBD1. Germline loops: CDR1 MNHEY, CDR2 SVGAGI. The J segment lost 1 base and the V segment lost 9 bases, leaving 17 bases of the junction unmatched. The CDR3 length is 17 residues. The CDR3 DNA sequence: TGTGCCAGGAGCACCAACCGCAGGGGGGCTCGGAACACTGAAGCTTTCTTT. Its translation is CARSTNRRGARNTEAFF.

With respect to this clonotype: A much larger clonotype is one base distant, so this may be a read error. The chain is built from TRBV5-6 and TRBJ2-5; D unresolved. CDR3 length: 11 residues. Germline loops: CDR1 SGHDT, CDR2 YYEEEE. V was trimmed by 2 bases and J by 4 bases, leaving 3 bases between them. Here the CDR3 DNA reads TGTGCCAGCAGCTTTGCAGAGACCCAGTACTTC. Residues: CASSFAETQYF.

This clonotype was seen at least ten times. V usage is TRBV20-1 and J usage is TRBJ2-1; D tentatively reads TRBD1 or TRBD2 (6 bases each). The CDR3 consists of 15 residues. V was clipped by 0 bases and J by 2 bases, with 11 bases between them. The germline V gene encodes CDR1 DFQATT and CDR2 SNEGSKA (reference sequence). The DNA of the CDR3 is TGCAGTGCTAGAGATCCGAGGGGGGCCTACAATGAGCAGTTCTTC. Amino acid sequence: CSARDPRGAYNEQFF.

V gene TRBV7-8 combines with J gene TRBJ2-3, with 8 bases lining up with TRBD2. Germline V gives CDR1 SGHVS, CDR2 FQNEAQ. Trimming removed 10 bases from V and 5 bases from J; junction bases left unmatched: 8. The CDR3 is made up of 13 amino acids. In DNA form, the CDR3 reads TGTGCCAACGCGGGGGGCAGAGGAGATACGCAGTATTTT. Protein product: CANAGGRGDTQYF.

This clonotype showed up many times. The chain combines TRBV4-3 with TRBJ2-2; D gene uncertain. The V gene lost 0 bases and the J gene lost 6 bases, with 11 bases spanning the gap. Germline loops: CDR1 LGHNA, CDR2 YSLEER. The CDR3 is made up of 15 amino acids. The CDR3 coding sequence is TGCGCCAGCAGCCAAGATACCGGGCGCGCCGGGGAGCTGTTTTTT. Translation gives CASSQDTGRAGELFF.

This clonotype was counted at least ten times. This chain links TRBV19 with TRBJ2-3, with a weak D call TRBD2 (6 bases). The CDR3 spans 13 residues. CDR1 and CDR2 (germline): LNHDA, SQIVND (reference sequence). The ends were cut back, 5 bases at V and 6 bases at J, with 12 bases in the middle. CDR3 in DNA: TGTGCCAGTAGTCCCATGGGAGGCGATACGCAGTATTTT. Translating it yields CASSPMGGDTQYF.

The rearrangement joins TRBV20-1 to TRBJ2-1; TRBD2 matches 10 bases. Germline V CDR1 and CDR2: DFQATT, SNEGSKA (reference sequence). The CDR3 totals 15 residues. Trimming took 5 bases from V and 4 from J; bases not matched to a gene: 8. The CDR3 DNA reads as TGCAGTGCTTCCCCAATAGCGGGGGGTTACAATGAGCAGTTCTTC. This translates into CSASPIAGGYNEQFF.

The J gene is TRBJ1-2, the V gene TRBV5-6, with D uncertain. The V gene lost 0 bases and the J gene lost 8 bases, with 14 bases spanning the gap. This CDR3 is 14 amino acids long. The V gene's germline CDR1 is SGHDT and CDR2 YYEEEE. Written as DNA, the CDR3 is TGTGCCAGCAGCTTGGCTTTCCTACGGGAAGGCTACACCTTC. Its translation is CASSLAFLREGYTF.